The 11 T cell receptor beta chains below all came from one sample that was sequenced in a study of T cell clonality in common variable immunodeficiency. Sequencing used immunoSEQ multiplex PCR; TCRdb keeps in-frame clones, though not all of them. The sample offers tens of thousands of clones and no singletons, the top ten holding under 3%. Material for sequencing was peripheral blood mononuclear cells. These receptors came from a person between 18 and 75 years old in good health.

This clone came up many times. The observed sequence ends 3 residues before the CDR3 terminus, with the missing tail filled in from the germline J gene. The chain has TRBV7-6 and TRBJ2-7, with D maybe TRBD1 (5 bases). V dropped 3 bases and J dropped 1 base, with 10 bases sitting between them. CDR1 is SGHVS, CDR2 FNYEAQ, per germline. The CDR3 is 14 amino acids. This chain's CDR3 is CASSFAGNSYEQYF. The sequenced CDR3 bases are TGTGCCAGCAGCTTCGCAGGGAATTCCTACGAG.

Many counts were recorded for this clone. The read ends 3 residues before the CDR3 terminus; that terminus is restored from the germline J gene. This sequence joins TRBV7-2 and TRBJ2-7; D is perhaps TRBD1 (6 bases). Germline CDR1 SGHTA, CDR2 FQGNSA. This CDR3 region has 14 residues. Trimming took off 3 bases at V and 1 base at J, with 10 bases between the two ends. The CDR3 bases that were read are TGTGCCAGCAGCTTTCAGGGGCCGTCCTACGAG. It translates to CASSFQGPSYE. The full CDR3 reads CASSFQGPSYEQYF.

The sample holds a few counts of this clone. This CDR3 reads CASDLTGTYNEQFF. The sequenced part of the CDR3 DNA is TGTGCCAGCGATCTTACGGGTACCTACAATGAG. This chain joins TRBV6-2 or TRBV6-3 and TRBJ2-1; D gene uncertain. The read terminates 3 residues ahead of where the CDR3 ends, so the germline J gene completes it. This CDR3 has 14 residues. V gave up 8 bases and J gave up 2 bases, with 13 bases separating them. Germline CDR1 reads MNHEY; CDR2 reads SVGEGT.

This clone was counted only a few times. The read stops 3 residues short of the end of the CDR3; the missing end is completed from the germline J gene. The V call is TRBV6-1, the J call TRBJ1-3; 7 bases map to TRBD1. The CDR3 sequence is 16 residues long. V dropped 4 bases and J dropped 0; count of bases not matched to a gene: 6. Per germline, CDR1 MNHNS and CDR2 SASEGT. The CDR3 bases that were read are TGTGCCAGCAGTGGATGGGACAGCAGCTCTGGAAACACC. This translates into CASSGWDSSSGNT. The entire CDR3 reads CASSGWDSSSGNTIYF.

Turning to this clone: The CDR3 is cut off 3 residues early in the read; its end comes from the germline J gene. This chain joins TRBV7-8 and TRBJ1-5, with D possibly being TRBD1 (5 bases). Trimming left V 1 base short and J 7 bases short, with 8 bases between. The CDR3 is 13 amino acids. The germline V gene has CDR1 SGHVS and CDR2 FQNEAQ. This chain's CDR3 is CASSLGGGQPQHF. The part of the CDR3 DNA that was read is TGTGCCAGCAGCTTAGGGGGGGGGCAGCCC. The complete variable domain, with remaining parts taken from reference TRBV7-8 and TRBJ1-5, reads GAGVSQSPRYKVAKRGQDVALRCDPISGHVSLFWYQQALGQGPEFLTYFQNEAQLDKSGLPSDRFFAERPEGSVSTLKIQRTQQEDSAVYLCASSLGGGQPQHFGDGTRLSIL.

This clone was detected many times. CDR3 DNA, as far as it was read: TGTGCCAGTAGTATTATCTACCTCAATTCCTACGAG. Translating it yields CASSIIYLNSYE. The entire CDR3 is CASSIIYLNSYEQYF. The V and J genes are TRBV19 and TRBJ2-7; D unclear. The read ends 3 residues shy of where the CDR3 ends; the end is completed using the germline J gene. Germline V gives CDR1 LNHDA, CDR2 SQIVND (reference sequence). V lost 3 bases, J lost 1 base, and 13 bases lay in between. This CDR3 comprises 15 residues.

This clone showed up many times. The read gets to within 3 residues of the CDR3 end, and the germline J gene fills in the rest. The chain joins TRBV9 to TRBJ1-3; possibly TRBD1 for D (5 bases). Trimming pared 3 bases from V and 3 bases from J, leaving 13 bases between. This CDR3 is built from 15 residues. Germline V gene lookup returns CDR1 SGDLS and CDR2 YYNGEE. CDR3 loop: CASSERQGFGNTIYF. The sequenced CDR3 bases are TGTGCCAGCAGCGAACGGCAGGGCTTTGGAAACACC.

This clone came up many times. The CDR3 goes on 3 residues after the read ends, and that part is filled in from the germline J gene. V gene TRBV19 combines with J gene TRBJ2-3; D is unclear. CDR3 length: 13 amino acids. Trimming took off 7 bases at V and 0 bases at J, with 8 bases between the two ends. Germline V gene lookup returns CDR1 LNHDA and CDR2 SQIVND (reference sequence). The DNA read from the CDR3 is TGTGCCAGTACCCCGACTAGCACAGATACG. This gives the protein CASTPTSTDT. The whole CDR3 protein is CASTPTSTDTQYF. The variable domain in full, completed from reference TRBV19 and TRBJ2-3, reads DGGITQSPKYLFRKEGQNVTLSCEQNLNHDAMYWYRQDPGQGLRLIYYSQIVNDFQKGDIAEGYSVSREKKESFPLTVTSAQKNPTAFYLCASTPTSTDTQYFGPGTRLTVL.

This clone has a count of ten or more. The sequenced fragment ends 3 residues before the CDR3 boundary, so the rest is inferred from the germline J gene. The chain couples TRBV20-1 to TRBJ2-5; TRBD1 matches 8 bases. The trim removed 5 bases at V and 5 bases at J, leaving 4 bases unmatched. CDR3 length: 12 amino acids. Germline V CDR1 and CDR2: DFQATT, SNEGSKA (reference sequence). The DNA read from the CDR3 is TGCAGTGCTCGGGACAGGAAGGAGACC. As protein: CSARDRKET. The whole CDR3 region reads CSARDRKETQYF.

This clone was counted many times. The read comes to an end 3 residues before the CDR3 does, leaving the germline J gene to fill in the end. This rearrangement joins TRBV20-1 to TRBJ2-1, with D perhaps matching TRBD2 (6 bases). The V end was cut by 5 bases, the J end by 9 bases, with 17 bases between. This CDR3 spans 13 amino acids. Germline CDR1 and CDR2: DFQATT and SNEGSKA (reference sequence). The chain's CDR3 is CSALPGLRSEQFF. CDR3 DNA (partial): TGCAGTGCTCTCCCGGGACTTCGGAGTGAG.

This clone showed up many times. From the germline J gene comes the end of the CDR3, since the read stops 3 residues before it. This chain joins TRBV10-3 and TRBJ2-7; the match to TRBD1 covers 8 bases. The CDR3 contains 14 residues. J gave up 1 base and V 6 bases, and 5 bases lay outside the gene matches. CDR1 ENHRY and CDR2 SYGVKD come from the germline V gene. The sequenced part of the CDR3 DNA is TGTGCCATCAGGCCGGGACAGGTATCCTACGAG. Its protein is CAIRPGQVSYE. In full, the CDR3 reads CAIRPGQVSYEQYF.